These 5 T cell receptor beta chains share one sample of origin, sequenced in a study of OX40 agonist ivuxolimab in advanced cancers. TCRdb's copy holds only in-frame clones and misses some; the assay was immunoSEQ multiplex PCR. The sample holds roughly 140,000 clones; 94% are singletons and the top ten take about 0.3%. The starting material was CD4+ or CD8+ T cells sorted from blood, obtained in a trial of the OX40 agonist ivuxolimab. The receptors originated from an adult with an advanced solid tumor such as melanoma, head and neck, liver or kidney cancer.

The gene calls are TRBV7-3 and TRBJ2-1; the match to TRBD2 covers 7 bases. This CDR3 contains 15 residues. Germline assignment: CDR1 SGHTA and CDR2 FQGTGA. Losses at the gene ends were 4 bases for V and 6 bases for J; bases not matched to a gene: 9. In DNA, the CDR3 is TGTGCCAGCAGCTCGGGCTCAGCGGGAAGCAATGAGCAGTTCTTC. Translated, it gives CASSSGSAGSNEQFF.

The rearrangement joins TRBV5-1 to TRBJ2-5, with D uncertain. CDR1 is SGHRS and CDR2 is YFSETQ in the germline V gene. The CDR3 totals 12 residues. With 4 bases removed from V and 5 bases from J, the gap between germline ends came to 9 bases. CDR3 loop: CASSVVEETQYF. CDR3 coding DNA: TGCGCCAGCAGCGTAGTGGAGGAGACCCAGTACTTC.

CDR3 in DNA: TGTGCCAGCAGTCCGTCGGGACTAGCAGACTATACGCAGTATTTT. Protein product: CASSPSGLADYTQYF. The chain joins TRBV27 to TRBJ2-3; 9 positions match TRBD2. The CDR3 is 15 amino acids. Germline CDR1 MNHEY, CDR2 SMNVEV (reference sequence). V shed 5 bases, J shed 7 bases, and the junction held 10 bases outside the gene matches.

The CDR3 sequence is CASRPSGTRQETQYF. DNA for the CDR3: TGTGCCAGCAGACCTAGCGGGACCCGACAAGAGACCCAGTACTTC. The chain links TRBV14 to TRBJ2-5; TRBD2 aligns across 9 bases. The CDR3 is made up of 15 amino acids. The junction had 7 bases not matched to a gene; V was cut back by 6 bases and J by 2 bases. Germline assignment: CDR1 SGHDN and CDR2 FVKESK.

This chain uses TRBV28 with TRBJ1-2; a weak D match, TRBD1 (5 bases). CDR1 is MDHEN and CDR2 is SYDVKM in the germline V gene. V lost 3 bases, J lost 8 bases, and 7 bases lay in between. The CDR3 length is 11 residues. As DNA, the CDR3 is TGTGCCAGCAGTTTGGGGACCGGCTACACCTTC. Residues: CASSLGTGYTF.